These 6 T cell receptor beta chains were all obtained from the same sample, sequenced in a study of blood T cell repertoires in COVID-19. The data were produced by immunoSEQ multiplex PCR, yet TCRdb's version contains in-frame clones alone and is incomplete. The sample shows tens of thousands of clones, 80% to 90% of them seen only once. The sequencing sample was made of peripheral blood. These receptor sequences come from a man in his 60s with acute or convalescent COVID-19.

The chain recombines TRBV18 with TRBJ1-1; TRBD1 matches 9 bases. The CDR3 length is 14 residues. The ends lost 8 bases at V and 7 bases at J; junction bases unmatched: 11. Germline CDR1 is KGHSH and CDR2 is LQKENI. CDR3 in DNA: TGTGCCAGCCTACTACAGGGGGCCTTCGGTGAAGCTTTCTTT. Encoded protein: CASLLQGAFGEAFF.

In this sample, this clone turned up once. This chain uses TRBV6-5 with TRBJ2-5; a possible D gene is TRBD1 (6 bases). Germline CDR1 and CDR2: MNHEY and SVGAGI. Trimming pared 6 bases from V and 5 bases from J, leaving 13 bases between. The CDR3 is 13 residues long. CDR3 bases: TGTGCCAGCAGCCGCGGACAGTGGGAGACCCAGTACTTC. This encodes CASSRGQWETQYF.

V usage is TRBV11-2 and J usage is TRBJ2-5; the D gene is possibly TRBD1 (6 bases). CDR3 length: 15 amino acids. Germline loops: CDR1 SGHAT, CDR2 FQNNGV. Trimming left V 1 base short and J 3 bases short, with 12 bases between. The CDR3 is CASSLGGPGEETQYF. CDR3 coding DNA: TGTGCCAGCAGCTTAGGGGGTCCAGGGGAAGAGACCCAGTACTTC.

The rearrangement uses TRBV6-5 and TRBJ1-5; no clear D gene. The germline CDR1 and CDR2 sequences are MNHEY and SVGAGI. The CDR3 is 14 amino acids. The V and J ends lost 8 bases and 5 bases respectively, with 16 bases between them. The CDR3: CASEEARGYQPQHF. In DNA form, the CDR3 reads TGTGCCAGCGAAGAAGCTCGGGGATATCAGCCCCAGCATTTT.

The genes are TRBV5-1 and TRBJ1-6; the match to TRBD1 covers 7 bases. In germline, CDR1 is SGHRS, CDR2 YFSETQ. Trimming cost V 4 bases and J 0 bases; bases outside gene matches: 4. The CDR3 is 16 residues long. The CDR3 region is CASSAWDSSYNSPLHF. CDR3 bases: TGCGCCAGCAGCGCGTGGGACAGCTCCTATAATTCACCCCTCCACTTT.

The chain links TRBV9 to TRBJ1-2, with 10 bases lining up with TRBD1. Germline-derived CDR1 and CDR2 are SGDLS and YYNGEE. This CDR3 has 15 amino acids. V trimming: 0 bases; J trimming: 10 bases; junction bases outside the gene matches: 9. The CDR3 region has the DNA TGTGCCAGCAGCGTAGCGCCTGGACAGGGGGGCTCCTACACCTTC. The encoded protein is CASSVAPGQGGSYTF. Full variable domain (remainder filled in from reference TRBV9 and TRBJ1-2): DSGVTQTPKHLITATGQRVTLRCSPRSGDLSVYWYQQSLDQGLQFLIQYYNGEERAKGNILERFSAQQFPDLHSELNLSSLELGDSALYFCASSVAPGQGGSYTFGSGTRLTVV.